This TCR beta chain was recovered during a study of T cells in women clearing cervical HPV infection. About the research overall: No precancer developed; the control's incident HPV16 infection cleared within 12 months.

Data came from immunoSEQ multiplex PCR; TCRdb stores just in-frame clones and leaves some out. The sample table sets out roughly 14,000 clones. All participants had a single incident cervical HPV16 infection, and prevalent HPV16 infections were excluded. CDR1 and CDR2 from the germline V gene are MNHEY and SVGEGT. The CDR3 is 15 residues long. Notes on this clone: The observed sequence ends 3 residues before the CDR3 terminus, with the missing tail filled in from the germline J gene.

Sequenced: blood buffy coat. This chain connects TRBV6-2 or TRBV6-3 to TRBJ2-2; D might be TRBD1 (5 bases). This TCR was recovered from a woman between 18 and 70 years old with a cervical HPV16 infection that either progressed to CIN3+ or cleared (not recorded which). Incomplete CDR3 DNA: TGTGCCAGCAGCCGCCAGGGCCCGGAAAATTCACCG. This sequence encodes CASSRQGPENSP. The full CDR3 protein is CASSRQGPENSPLFF.